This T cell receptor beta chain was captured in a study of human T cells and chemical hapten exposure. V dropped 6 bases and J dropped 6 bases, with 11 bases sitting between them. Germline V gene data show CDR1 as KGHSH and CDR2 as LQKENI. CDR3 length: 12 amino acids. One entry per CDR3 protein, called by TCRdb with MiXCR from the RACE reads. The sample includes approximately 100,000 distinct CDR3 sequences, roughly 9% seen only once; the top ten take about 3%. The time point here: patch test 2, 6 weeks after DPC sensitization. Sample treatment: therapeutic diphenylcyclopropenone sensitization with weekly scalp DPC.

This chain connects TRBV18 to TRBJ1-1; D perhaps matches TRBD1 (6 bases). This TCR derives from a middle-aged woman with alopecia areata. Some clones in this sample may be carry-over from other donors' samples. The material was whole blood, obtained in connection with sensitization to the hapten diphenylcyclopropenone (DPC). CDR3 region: CASSTDSAEAFF. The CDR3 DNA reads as TGTGCCAGCTCGACGGACAGCGCTGAAGCTTTCTTT.